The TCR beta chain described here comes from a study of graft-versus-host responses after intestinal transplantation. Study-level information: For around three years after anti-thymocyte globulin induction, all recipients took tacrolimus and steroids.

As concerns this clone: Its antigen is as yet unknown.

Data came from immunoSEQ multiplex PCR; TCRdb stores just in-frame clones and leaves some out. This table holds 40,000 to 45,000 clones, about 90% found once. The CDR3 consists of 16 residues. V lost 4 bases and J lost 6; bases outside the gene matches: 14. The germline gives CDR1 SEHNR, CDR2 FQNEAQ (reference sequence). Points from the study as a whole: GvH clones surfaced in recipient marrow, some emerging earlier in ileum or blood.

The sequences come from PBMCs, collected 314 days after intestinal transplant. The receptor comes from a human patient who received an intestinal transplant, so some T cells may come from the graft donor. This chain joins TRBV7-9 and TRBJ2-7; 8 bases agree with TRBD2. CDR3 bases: TGTGCCAGCAGCTCCCATATCACGGGAGGGCCTTCCGAGCAGTACTTC. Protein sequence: CASSSHITGGPSEQYF. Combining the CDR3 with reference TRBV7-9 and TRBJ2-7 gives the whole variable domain DTGVSQNPRHKITKRGQNVTFRCDPISEHNRLYWYRQTLGQGPEFLTYFQNEAQLEKSRLLSDRFSAERPKGSFSTLEIQRTEQGDSAMYLCASSSHITGGPSEQYFGPGTRLTVT.